These T cell receptor beta chains were read from a single sample in a study of CD8+ T cells in alopecia areata. Measured with immunoSEQ multiplex PCR; TCRdb has only the in-frame clones, and not every one. The data hold about 140,000 clones, with roughly four fifths observed a single time. This material consisted of CD8+ T cells sorted from blood, taken at week 4, from a patient treated with tofacitinib. The receptors here all came from a human donor with alopecia areata. Both conserved end residues are part of each CDR3. Fields, in order: J gene, V gene, D gene, clone size, CDR3 protein, CDR3 DNA. D genes are given only for firm matches. Clone size is stated in some rows and not others, as once, few, many or a class when expanded.

>TRBJ1-4|TRBV7-9|TRBD1|NA
CASTTTDGTGFEKLFF
TGTGCCAGCACTACTACAGATGGGACAGGGTTTGAAAAACTGTTTTTT
>TRBJ2-1|TRBV10-3|TRBD2|NA
CAIKLAGLYNEQFF
TGTGCCATCAAGCTAGCGGGACTCTACAATGAGCAGTTCTTC
>TRBJ2-3|TRBV30|NA|NA
CAWSGTLTSTDTQYF
TGTGCCTGGTCCGGGACACTAACTAGCACAGATACGCAGTATTTT
>TRBJ1-1|TRBV19|NA|NA
CASSIGERWTEAFF
TGTGCCAGTAGTATAGGGGAAAGGTGGACTGAAGCTTTCTTT
>TRBJ2-1|TRBV6-6|NA|few
CASSYSFHEQFF
TGTGCCAGCAGTTACTCATTCCATGAGCAGTTCTTC
>TRBJ1-5|TRBV7-6|NA|NA
CASSSEGGERPQHF
TGTGCCAGCAGCTCCGAAGGAGGAGAACGGCCCCAGCATTTT
>TRBJ1-4|TRBV7-9|NA|NA
CASSSLGGVGEKLFF
TGTGCCAGCAGCTCCCTCGGCGGGGTGGGTGAAAAACTGTTTTTT
>TRBJ2-7|TRBV5-6|NA|NA
CASSSLGEQYF
TGTGCCAGCAGCTCCCTTGGCGAGCAGTACTTC
>TRBJ2-5|TRBV7-9|NA|NA
CASRSSRRTQYF
TGTGCCAGCAGATCGTCAAGACGGACCCAGTACTTC
>TRBJ2-3|TRBV29-1|TRBD2|NA
CSVEGSRGGPDTQYF
TGCAGCGTTGAAGGATCCCGGGGGGGCCCCGATACGCAGTATTTT
>TRBJ2-7|TRBV2|TRBD1|NA
CASRGVGQGIHEQYF
TGTGCCAGCAGGGGGGTCGGACAGGGCATCCACGAGCAGTACTTC
>TRBJ2-3|TRBV28|TRBD2|NA
CASSAGTSGGPSTDTQYF
TGTGCCAGCAGCGCCGGGACTAGCGGGGGACCTAGCACAGATACGCAGTATTTT
>TRBJ2-7|TRBV13|TRBD1|once
CASSLGTGQSYEQYF
TGTGCCAGCAGCTTAGGGACGGGACAGTCCTACGAGCAGTACTTC
>TRBJ2-7|TRBV4-1|TRBD2|NA
CASSQGPSGGAYSYEQYF
TGCGCCAGCAGCCAAGGTCCTAGCGGGGGGGCCTACTCCTACGAGCAGTACTTC
>TRBJ2-7|TRBV7-8|TRBD2|NA
CASSSRDFSGAYEQYF
TGTGCCAGCAGCTCCCGGGACTTCAGCGGGGCCTACGAGCAGTACTTC
>TRBJ2-5|TRBV2|NA|NA
CASSVYLEETQYF
TGTGCCAGCAGTGTGTACTTAGAAGAGACCCAGTACTTC
>TRBJ2-7|TRBV9|NA|once
CASSVRSNSYEQYF
TGTGCCAGCAGCGTTCGTTCCAACTCCTACGAGCAGTACTTC
>TRBJ2-7|TRBV6-5|NA|NA
CASSPVGNEQYF
TGTGCCAGCAGTCCCGTTGGGAACGAGCAGTACTTC
>TRBJ2-7|TRBV27|TRBD1|NA
CASSPDRVGHEQYF
TGTGCCAGCAGTCCGGACAGGGTAGGGCACGAGCAGTACTTC
>TRBJ2-7|TRBV7-9|NA|NA
CASEFRPSYEQYF
TGTGCCAGCGAGTTCCGACCCTCCTACGAGCAGTACTTC
>TRBJ2-2|TRBV6-1|NA|NA
CASRQGLTGELFF
TGTGCCAGCCGGCAAGGTCTAACCGGGGAGCTGTTTTTT
>TRBJ2-7|TRBV10-2|NA|NA
CASSGGNSYEQYF
TGCGCCAGCAGTGGCGGGAACAGCTACGAGCAGTACTTC
>TRBJ2-7|TRBV5-1|NA|NA
CASSNPGEQYF
TGCGCCAGCAGCAACCCCGGAGAGCAGTACTTC
>TRBJ2-7|TRBV5-6|NA|NA
CASSHRGGYEQYF
TGTGCCAGCAGCCATAGGGGGGGCTACGAGCAGTACTTC
>TRBJ1-1|TRBV7-9|TRBD1|NA
CASSLGQGAYTEAFF
TGTGCCAGCAGCTTGGGACAGGGGGCGTACACTGAAGCTTTCTTT
>TRBJ1-1|TRBV5-1|NA|NA
CASSPFPIQDTEAFF
TGCGCCAGCAGCCCTTTCCCTATCCAGGACACTGAAGCTTTCTTT
>TRBJ1-2|TRBV4-3|NA|NA
CASSQAPGAGYGYTF
TGCGCCAGCAGCCAAGCTCCGGGGGCAGGTTATGGCTACACCTTC
>TRBJ2-7|TRBV7-8|TRBD2|medium-sized
CASSSGLGLYYEQYF
TGTGCCAGCAGCAGCGGACTAGGTCTTTACTACGAGCAGTACTTC
>TRBJ2-7|TRBV15|NA|NA
CATSSPSYEQYF
TGTGCCACCAGCAGTCCTTCTTACGAGCAGTACTTC
>TRBJ1-5|TRBV5-6|NA|NA
CASSLAHGNQPQHF
TGTGCCAGCAGCTTGGCGCACGGTAATCAGCCCCAGCATTTT
>TRBJ2-7|TRBV11-2|NA|NA
CASSSFRGPYYEQYF
TGTGCCAGCAGCTCTTTTCGAGGGCCTTACTACGAGCAGTACTTC
>TRBJ2-3|TRBV9|TRBD2|once
CASSPGGGYSDTQYF
TGTGCCAGCAGCCCTGGCGGGGGGTATTCAGATACGCAGTATTTT
>TRBJ1-1|TRBV5-5|NA|NA
CASSLEVAAGNTEAFF
TGTGCCAGCAGCTTGGAGGTTGCGGCAGGGAACACTGAAGCTTTCTTT
>TRBJ1-6|TRBV7-9|NA|NA
CASTTLRSRQATGSSPLHF
TGTGCCAGCACCACCCTTAGATCCCGACAGGCGACGGGCAGTTCACCCCTCCACTTT
>TRBJ2-5|TRBV29-1|NA|NA
CSVEEARWGRGAQETQYF
TGCAGCGTTGAAGAGGCGAGGTGGGGAAGGGGGGCCCAAGAGACCCAGTACTTC
>TRBJ2-1|TRBV14|TRBD2|NA
CASSQSGGSYNEQFF
TGTGCCAGCAGCCAGAGCGGGGGTTCTTACAATGAGCAGTTCTTC
>TRBJ1-2|TRBV6-5|NA|few
CASSPGGISYGYTF
TGTGCCAGCAGCCCCGGGGGGATTTCCTATGGCTACACCTTC
>TRBJ2-7|TRBV5-4|NA|NA
CASSSPYEQYF
TGTGCCAGCAGCTCCCCCTACGAGCAGTACTTC
>TRBJ1-5|TRBV7-2|NA|NA
CASSLASGVWTQPQHF
TGTGCCAGCAGCTTAGCGTCAGGGGTGTGGACTCAGCCCCAGCATTTT
>TRBJ2-2|TRBV5-6|TRBD1|few
CASSLRQGLLFF
TGTGCCAGCAGCCTTCGACAGGGGCTTTTGTTTTTT
>TRBJ2-1|TRBV4-3|TRBD1|NA
CASSGGQGYDEQFF
TGCGCCAGCAGCGGAGGACAGGGTTACGATGAGCAGTTCTTC
>TRBJ2-3|TRBV30|NA|NA
CAWESVSTDTQYF
TGTGCCTGGGAATCCGTGAGCACAGATACGCAGTATTTT
>TRBJ2-7|TRBV7-6|NA|NA
CASSPGADSYEQYF
TGTGCCAGCAGCCCAGGGGCAGACTCCTACGAGCAGTACTTC
>TRBJ2-7|TRBV4-3|TRBD2|NA
CASSLGLAVGEQYF
TGCGCCAGCAGTCTCGGACTAGCGGTGGGGGAGCAGTACTTC
>TRBJ2-7|TRBV5-4|NA|NA
CASSLGANYEQYF
TGTGCCAGCAGCTTGGGGGCGAACTACGAGCAGTACTTC
>TRBJ1-1|TRBV12-5|NA|NA
CASGLVLRPPEAFF
TGTGCTAGTGGTTTGGTACTTCGTCCCCCCGAAGCTTTCTTT
>TRBJ2-3|TRBV27|TRBD2|NA
CASSLRGTSEQTDTQYF
TGTGCCAGCAGTTTAAGGGGGACTAGCGAGCAAACAGATACGCAGTATTTT
>TRBJ2-1|TRBV27|NA|NA
CASTLGAGRDSYNEQFF
TGTGCCAGCACCCTGGGGGCGGGGAGAGACTCCTACAATGAGCAGTTCTTC
>TRBJ2-7|TRBV27|TRBD1|NA
CASSLSAGGAKYEQYF
TGTGCCAGCAGTTTATCAGCAGGGGGCGCGAAGTACGAGCAGTACTTC
>TRBJ2-3|TRBV27|NA|NA
CATQGFSTDTQYF
TGTGCCACCCAGGGGTTCAGCACAGATACGCAGTATTTT
>TRBJ2-7|TRBV10-3|NA|NA
CAISDRPTIEQYF
TGTGCCATCAGTGACCGTCCCACTATCGAGCAGTACTTC
>TRBJ1-1|TRBV9|TRBD1|NA
CASSPSPSGGTEAFF
TGTGCCAGCAGCCCAAGCCCTTCAGGGGGCACTGAAGCTTTCTTT
>TRBJ2-7|TRBV14|TRBD1|NA
CASSQGGGYYEQYF
TGTGCCAGCAGCCAAGGAGGGGGCTACTACGAGCAGTACTTC
>TRBJ2-3|TRBV6-4|NA|few
CASSEGGSSTDTQYF
TGTGCCAGCAGTGAAGGCGGTTCTAGCACAGATACGCAGTATTTT
>TRBJ1-5|TRBV10-1|NA|NA
CASSLDVWQPQHF
TGCGCCAGCAGTTTGGACGTGTGGCAGCCCCAGCATTTT
>TRBJ2-1|TRBV5-6|TRBD2|NA
CASSRTGGYNEQFF
TGTGCCAGCAGCCGTACGGGGGGGTACAATGAGCAGTTCTTC
>TRBJ2-2|TRBV29-1|NA|NA
CSVVAGELFF
TGCAGCGTTGTTGCCGGGGAGCTGTTTTTT